The 10 T cell receptor beta chains reported below all come from one sample, sequenced in a study of CD8+ T cells in alopecia areata. Sequencing used cDNA as its template, made by extracting RNA and reverse transcribing it. The protocol was immunoSEQ multiplex PCR, while the TCRdb copy is restricted to in-frame clones and leaves out a portion. The sample has 95,000 to 120,000 clones, 55% to 60% seen once. The sample was NKG2D-low CD8+ T cells sorted from blood. Receptors were obtained from a human donor with alopecia areata.

The chain links TRBV29-1 to TRBJ1-1, with D perhaps TRBD1 (6 bases). The CDR3 is 14 amino acids. Germline V gene sequence: CDR1 SQVTM, CDR2 ANQGSEA. Trimming stripped 7 bases from V and 0 bases from J, with 15 bases between. CDR3 in amino acids: CSAIGGGVNTEAFF. The CDR3 DNA sequence: TGCAGCGCAATAGGAGGGGGGGTGAACACTGAAGCTTTCTTT.

The chain is built from TRBV9 and TRBJ2-2; D ambiguous. Trimming cost V 7 bases and J 0 bases, with 1 base left between them. Germline-derived CDR1 and CDR2 are SGDLS and YYNGEE. This CDR3 comprises 11 residues. CDR3 sequence: CASANTGELFF. DNA for the CDR3: TGTGCCAGCGCGAACACCGGGGAGCTGTTTTTT.

V is TRBV9 and J is TRBJ1-1; no reliable D call. The CDR3 extends over 11 amino acids. Trimming removed 1 base from V and 5 bases from J, with 3 bases in between. Looked up from germline, CDR1 is SGDLS and CDR2 is YYNGEE. CDR3 sequence (DNA): TGTGCCAGCAGCGTACAAACTGAAGCTTTCTTT. Protein sequence: CASSVQTEAFF.

The V call is TRBV2, the J call TRBJ2-1; 11 nucleotides line up with TRBD1. The CDR3 has 16 residues. Germline values: CDR1 SNHLY, CDR2 FYNNEI. V lost 2 bases, J lost 8 bases, and 8 bases stayed unmatched. In nucleotides, the CDR3 is TGTGCCAGCAGTGAACAACCGGGACAGGGGGTGGATGAGCAGTTCTTC. It codes for CASSEQPGQGVDEQFF. The complete variable domain, with remaining parts taken from reference TRBV2 and TRBJ2-1, reads EPEVTQTPSHQVTQMGQEVILRCVPISNHLYFYWYRQILGQKVEFLVSFYNNEISEKSEIFDDQFSVERPDGSNFTLKIRSTKLEDSAMYFCASSEQPGQGVDEQFFGPGTRLTVL.

There are a few counts of this clone. The chain uses TRBV14 and TRBJ1-2; D uncertain. The CDR3 has 14 amino acids. The V gene lost 7 bases and the J gene lost 8 bases, with 20 bases spanning the gap. Germline loops: CDR1 SGHDN, CDR2 FVKESK. In DNA, the CDR3 is TGTGCCAGCACCGCGAGTGCGGCGGCGGGCGGCTACACCTTC. Translating it yields CASTASAAAGGYTF.

This chain links TRBV29-1 with TRBJ2-7; 8 nucleotides align to TRBD1. Germline CDR1 and CDR2: SQVTM and ANQGSEA. CDR3 length: 15 amino acids. The V segment lost 4 bases and the J segment 5 bases; nucleotides outside the gene matches: 13. The CDR3 protein is CSVVTVWTGSHEQYF. The CDR3 DNA sequence: TGCAGCGTTGTGACTGTTTGGACAGGGAGCCACGAGCAGTACTTC.

The genes are TRBV28 and TRBJ1-2; D remains ambiguous. The CDR3 runs to 14 residues. CDR1 MDHEN and CDR2 SYDVKM come from the germline V gene. V lost 2 bases and J lost 5, with 12 bases in between. CDR3 sequence: CASSLPRTYYGYTF. The CDR3 DNA reads TGTGCCAGCAGTTTACCCCGGACTTATTATGGCTACACCTTC.

The chain has TRBV5-1 and TRBJ2-2; D might be TRBD2 (6 bases). CDR3 length equals 14 residues. CDR1 SGHRS and CDR2 YFSETQ come from the germline V gene. V dropped 2 bases and J dropped 4 bases, with 9 bases sitting between them. The CDR3 bases are TGCGCCAGCAGCTTTCAGGGAGGCACCGGGGAGCTGTTTTTT. Amino acids: CASSFQGGTGELFF.

This clone has just a few counts. The chain carries TRBV29-1 and TRBJ2-7, with D perhaps being TRBD1 or TRBD2 (6 bases each). Germline V CDR1 and CDR2: SQVTM, ANQGSEA. The CDR3 is 14 amino acids. Trimming shortened V by 7 bases and J by 1 base, and 17 bases separated the two germline ends. The CDR3 DNA reads TGCAGCGCTTCTCCCGGGGGCTGGTCCTACGAGCAGTACTTC. It codes for CSASPGGWSYEQYF.

The rearrangement joins TRBV15 to TRBJ2-1; 12 bases are a match to TRBD1. Losses at the gene ends were 5 bases for V and 9 bases for J; bases not matched to a gene: 11. CDR3 length: 16 residues. Germline V gene lookup returns CDR1 LNHNV and CDR2 YYDKDF (reference sequence). CDR3 bases: TGTGCCACCAGCGACCTCCGGGACAGGGGGCTCGGTGAGCAGTTCTTC. Translation gives CATSDLRDRGLGEQFF.